This T cell receptor (beta chain) emerged from a study of blood T cell repertoires in COVID-19. The overall study: Sites in the United States, Italy and Spain provided acute and convalescent COVID-19 samples. Nucleic acid was either cDNA or gDNA, and it came from T cells, B-cell-depleted T cells, or PBMCs.

The length of the CDR3 is 15 residues. Germline CDR1 is LGHNA and CDR2 is YSLEER. The V end lost 4 bases, the J end lost 5 bases, and 18 bases lay between the germline ends. In the original workflow: The assay estimated nucleated cells by amplifying reference gene primers. Clones were sequenced by immunoSEQ multiplex PCR, and TCRdb holds only the in-frame ones, with some missing. The V and J calls and clone size were taken over from that table, and D and trimming were inferred from the DNA. In the table there are tens of thousands of clones, approximately 89% of which are singletons. The sample comprised peripheral blood. The TCR sequence derives from a human donor in a cohort sampled during active COVID-19. The gene calls are TRBV4-3 and TRBJ2-7, with a weak D call TRBD1 (6 bases). CDR3 residues: CASSPVTGGSDEQYF. DNA of the CDR3: TGCGCCAGCAGCCCAGTGACAGGCGGGTCCGACGAGCAGTACTTC.